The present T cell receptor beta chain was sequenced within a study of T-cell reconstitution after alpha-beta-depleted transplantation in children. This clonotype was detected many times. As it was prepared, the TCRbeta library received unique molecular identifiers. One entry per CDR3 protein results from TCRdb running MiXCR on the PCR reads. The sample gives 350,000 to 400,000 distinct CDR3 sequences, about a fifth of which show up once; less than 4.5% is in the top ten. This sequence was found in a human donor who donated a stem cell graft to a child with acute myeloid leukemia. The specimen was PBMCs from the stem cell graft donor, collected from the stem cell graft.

CDR3 residues: CSVVRGDNYGYTF. CDR3 in DNA: TGCAGCGTTGTAAGGGGGGATAACTATGGCTACACCTTC. This sequence joins TRBV29-1 and TRBJ1-2, with D possibly TRBD1 on 6 matching bases. The germline CDR1 and CDR2 sequences are SQVTM and ANQGSEA. V lost 4 bases and J lost 1, with 10 bases in between. CDR3 length: 13 residues.